These 28 T cell receptor beta chains came from one sample sequenced in a study of PD-1 blockade in classical Hodgkin lymphoma. Every single patient, without exception, relapsed after autologous stem cell transplantation, and brentuximab vedotin exposure varied. Sequencing used immunoSEQ multiplex PCR; TCRdb keeps in-frame clones, though not all of them. This sample yields over 45,000 clones, of which just under 75% are seen a single time; over 13% belongs to the top ten. The sequencing used peripheral blood mononuclear cells (PBMCs), collected before the second cycle of nivolumab. The receptors originated from a human donor with classical Hodgkin lymphoma.

This clone has a handful of counts. The gene calls are TRBV19 and TRBJ2-7, with TRBD2 as a possible D gene (6 bases). Germline V gene lookup returns CDR1 LNHDA and CDR2 SQIVND (reference sequence). V was pared by 5 bases and J by 0 bases, with 20 bases between. The CDR3 is made up of 17 amino acids. The CDR3: CASSDPGRGKFSYEQYF. In nucleotides, the CDR3 is TGTGCCAGTAGTGACCCCGGTCGCGGGAAATTCTCCTACGAGCAGTACTTC.

This chain joins TRBV6-1 and TRBJ2-1; TRBD1 matches 11 bases. The CDR3 runs 14 residues. Trimming removed 6 bases from V and 6 bases from J; junction bases left unmatched: 4. The germline gives CDR1 MNHNS, CDR2 SASEGT. The CDR3 region is CASRTGTGGNEQFF. Written as DNA, the CDR3 is TGTGCCAGCAGAACCGGGACAGGGGGCAATGAGCAGTTCTTC.

V and J are TRBV25-1 and TRBJ1-1, with 8 bases lining up with TRBD1. Germline CDR1 is MGHDK and CDR2 is SYGVNS. The CDR3 is made up of 14 amino acids. Germline trimming cut 5 bases from V and 1 base from J; bases unmatched to any gene: 3. The CDR3 sequence is CASSPGTGNTEAFF. The CDR3 DNA is TGTGCCAGCAGTCCCGGGACAGGGAACACTGAAGCTTTCTTT. The complete variable domain, with remaining parts taken from reference TRBV25-1 and TRBJ1-1, reads EADIYQTPRYLVIGTGKKITLECSQTMGHDKMYWYQQDPGMELHLIHYSYGVNSTEKGDLSSESTVSRIRTEHFPLTLESARPSHTSQYLCASSPGTGNTEAFFGQGTRLTVV.

The J gene is TRBJ2-7, the V gene TRBV5-5, with D unclear. The germline V and J ends were trimmed by 2 bases and 2 bases, with 5 bases remaining between them. Germline V gives CDR1 SGHKS, CDR2 YYEKEE (reference sequence). The CDR3 contains 12 residues. The CDR3 DNA reads as TGTGCCAGCAGCTTAGGTACCTACGAGCAGTACTTC. Translation: CASSLGTYEQYF. The entire variable domain, with the rest obtained from reference TRBV5-5 and TRBJ2-7, is as follows: DAGVTQSPTHLIKTRGQQVTLRCSPISGHKSVSWYQQVLGQGPQFIFQYYEKEERGRGNFPDRFSARQFPNYSSELNVNALLLGDSALYLCASSLGTYEQYFGPGTRLTVT.

This clone was observed a single time. The chain links TRBV5-1 to TRBJ2-7, with 13 bases identical to TRBD2. The V and J ends lost 5 bases and 3 bases, in that order; junction bases with no gene match: 5. Germline V lookup: CDR1 SGHRS, CDR2 YFSETQ. CDR3 length equals 15 residues. CDR3 coding DNA: TGCGCCAGCAGGAGAGGACTAGCGGGAGTCTACGAGCAGTACTTC. Amino acids: CASRRGLAGVYEQYF.

The J gene is TRBJ2-3, the V gene TRBV5-1, with TRBD2 identical over 12 bases. The CDR3 contains 16 residues. Germline CDR1 SGHRS, CDR2 YFSETQ. V shed 0 bases, J shed 4 bases, and the junction held 3 bases outside the gene matches. The chain's CDR3 is CASSLETSGSADTQYF. The CDR3 DNA reads TGCGCCAGCAGCTTGGAGACTAGCGGGAGTGCAGATACGCAGTATTTT.

This clone counts as medium-sized. In DNA form, the CDR3 reads TGTGCCATCAGTGCCGGGACTAGCGGAGCCTACGAGCAGTACTTC. Translation gives CAISAGTSGAYEQYF. The chain links TRBV10-3 to TRBJ2-7; TRBD2 agrees at 11 bases. In germline, CDR1 is ENHRY, CDR2 SYGVKD. This CDR3 has 15 amino acids. V lost 4 bases, J lost 2 bases, and 4 bases stayed unmatched.

This chain uses TRBV14 with TRBJ2-2; D call uncertain. V lost 1 base and J 0 bases, leaving 15 bases between the germline ends. The CDR3 contains 18 residues. The germline CDR1 and CDR2 sequences are SGHDN and FVKESK. The CDR3 sequence is CASSQGIGRPTNTGELFF. The CDR3 DNA reads TGTGCCAGCAGCCAAGGAATTGGACGCCCCACGAACACCGGGGAGCTGTTTTTT.

This chain joins TRBV6-5 and TRBJ2-1, with D perhaps matching TRBD2 (5 bases). With 2 bases removed from V and 10 bases from J, the gap between germline ends came to 9 bases. Germline CDR1 MNHEY, CDR2 SVGAGI. The length of the CDR3 is 12 residues. CDR3 DNA sequence: TGTGCCAGCAGTTACCTAAGCGGAGAGCAGTTCTTC. Its protein product is CASSYLSGEQFF.

The V and J genes are TRBV28 and TRBJ2-3, with no clear D. Trimming took off 4 bases at V and 7 bases at J, with 9 bases between the two ends. This CDR3 contains 12 residues. CDR1 and CDR2 from the germline V gene are MDHEN and SYDVKM. The CDR3 here is CASSSTEYTQYF. The CDR3 nucleotides read TGTGCCAGCAGTTCCACCGAGTATACGCAGTATTTT.

This chain connects TRBV7-3 to TRBJ2-3; 12 bases fit TRBD2. CDR1 SGHTA and CDR2 FQGTGA come from the germline V gene. The junction had 5 bases not matched to a gene; V was cut back by 2 bases and J by 5 bases. The CDR3 covers 16 residues. The CDR3 loop is CASSLFASGRGDTQYF. CDR3 nucleotides: TGTGCCAGCAGCTTATTCGCTAGCGGGAGGGGAGATACGCAGTATTTT.

The genes are TRBV5-4 and TRBJ2-4, with 7 bases identical to TRBD1. V trimming: 0 bases; J trimming: 6 bases; junction bases outside the gene matches: 0. Germline V gene sequence: CDR1 SGHNT, CDR2 YYREEE (reference sequence). The CDR3 covers 13 residues. Here the CDR3 DNA reads TGTGCCAGCAGCTTGGACAGGGGAAACATTCAGTACTTC. Translating it yields CASSLDRGNIQYF.

The genes are TRBV29-1 and TRBJ2-1, with D unclear. This CDR3 is built from 13 residues. The germline gives CDR1 SQVTM, CDR2 ANQGSEA. The germline V and J ends were trimmed by 5 bases and 2 bases, with 10 bases remaining between them. CDR3 nucleotide sequence: TGCAGCGTTTATCAACGTACCTACAATGAGCAGTTCTTC. It is translated as CSVYQRTYNEQFF.

This chain joins TRBV27 and TRBJ2-7; 8 bases agree with TRBD2. V shed 2 bases and J 4 bases; nucleotides not matched to a gene: 4. Germline V gives CDR1 MNHEY, CDR2 SMNVEV (reference sequence). This CDR3 comprises 14 residues. The CDR3 DNA is TGTGCCAGCAGTTTAGGGGCGGGGGGATACGAGCAGTACTTC. Protein: CASSLGAGGYEQYF.

About this clone: Other DNA sequences in the sample encode the same CDR3. The V gene is TRBV6-6, the J gene TRBJ1-5, with a possible D match to TRBD1 (5 bases). Trimming removed 5 bases at V and 0 bases at J, with 11 bases between. Germline V gene data show CDR1 as MNHNY and CDR2 as SVGAGI (reference sequence). The length of the CDR3 is 15 residues. This CDR3 reads CASSPDSFSNQPQHF. For the CDR3, the DNA is TGTGCCAGCAGTCCTGACAGTTTTAGCAATCAGCCCCAGCATTTT.

This clone was detected a few times. The chain links TRBV5-6 to TRBJ1-5; 7 nucleotides align to TRBD1. V shed 0 bases and J 10 bases; nucleotides not matched to a gene: 4. Germline-derived CDR1 and CDR2 are SGHDT and YYEEEE. The CDR3 totals 13 residues. CDR3 in DNA: TGTGCCAGCAGCTTGGACAGGGGATCACCCCAGCATTTT. Translating gives CASSLDRGSPQHF.

This chain joins TRBV29-1 and TRBJ2-7; 7 bases map to TRBD2. CDR1 is SQVTM, CDR2 ANQGSEA, per germline. Germline trimming cut 2 bases from V and 7 bases from J; bases unmatched to any gene: 8. CDR3 length equals 13 residues. The CDR3 coding sequence is TGCAGCGTTGAACGTGGGAGGGCCGGAGAGCAGTACTTC. It translates to CSVERGRAGEQYF.

The chain employs TRBV7-9 and TRBJ2-5; no reliable D call. Trimming took 4 bases from V and 2 from J, leaving 14 bases between them. The CDR3 is made up of 15 amino acids. From germline, CDR1 is SEHNR and CDR2 FQNEAQ (reference sequence). Written as DNA, the CDR3 is TGTGCCAGCAGCTCCCTCGGGTTGCTGCAAGAGACCCAGTACTTC. Its protein product is CASSSLGLLQETQYF.

The gene calls are TRBV7-9 and TRBJ1-3; no reliable D call. In germline, CDR1 is SEHNR, CDR2 FQNEAQ (reference sequence). Between the trimmed V and J ends, which lost 4 bases and 5 bases, there was a span of 6 bases. This CDR3 has 12 residues. As DNA, the CDR3 is TGTGCCAGCAGCTCCGAAAGAAACACCATATATTTT. It yields the protein CASSSERNTIYF. Full variable domain (missing parts from reference TRBV7-9 and TRBJ1-3): DTGVSQNPRHKITKRGQNVTFRCDPISEHNRLYWYRQTLGQGPEFLTYFQNEAQLEKSRLLSDRFSAERPKGSFSTLEIQRTEQGDSAMYLCASSSERNTIYFGEGSWLTVV.

This clone was observed a few times. The J gene is TRBJ1-1, the V gene TRBV5-8, with D uncertain. CDR1 is SGHTS, CDR2 YDEGEE, per germline. The ends were cut back, 4 bases at V and 0 bases at J, with 10 bases in the middle. The CDR3 is 14 residues long. CDR3 sequence reads: CASSLGHMNTEAFF. In nucleotides, the CDR3 is TGTGCCAGCAGCCTGGGCCACATGAACACTGAAGCTTTCTTT. The whole variable domain, remainder taken from reference TRBV5-8 and TRBJ1-1, is EAGVTQSPTHLIKTRGQQATLRCSPISGHTSVYWYQQALGLGLQFLLWYDEGEERNRGNFPPRFSGRQFPNYSSELNVNALELEDSALYLCASSLGHMNTEAFFGQGTRLTVV.

The chain uses TRBV10-3 and TRBJ1-2; TRBD1 aligns across 8 bases. Germline assignment: CDR1 ENHRY and CDR2 SYGVKD. The CDR3 contains 13 residues. Trimming removed 4 bases from V and 3 bases from J; junction bases left unmatched: 1. The CDR3 loop reads CAISATGDYGYTF. The DNA of the CDR3 is TGTGCCATCAGTGCGACAGGGGACTATGGCTACACCTTC.

The J gene is TRBJ2-1, the V gene TRBV30; 9 bases map to TRBD2. The CDR3 is 15 residues long. CDR1 GTSNPN and CDR2 SVGIG come from the germline V gene (reference sequence). Unmatched junction bases numbered 14, after V lost 5 bases and J lost 9 bases. The CDR3 spells CAWGPGTSTSGEQFF. DNA for the CDR3: TGTGCCTGGGGACCGGGGACTAGCACTTCGGGTGAGCAGTTCTTC.

This clone has a handful of counts. This chain uses TRBV19 with TRBJ2-7; D gene unclear. Germline assignment: CDR1 LNHDA and CDR2 SQIVND (reference sequence). The V end lost 5 bases, the J end lost 2 bases, and 16 bases lay between the germline ends. There are 15 residues in the CDR3. The CDR3: CASSHNVASTYEQYF. CDR3 sequence (DNA): TGTGCCAGTAGTCACAACGTAGCCTCGACCTACGAGCAGTACTTC. Drawing the rest from reference TRBV19 and TRBJ2-7, the complete variable domain is DGGITQSPKYLFRKEGQNVTLSCEQNLNHDAMYWYRQDPGQGLRLIYYSQIVNDFQKGDIAEGYSVSREKKESFPLTVTSAQKNPTAFYLCASSHNVASTYEQYFGPGTRLTVT.

In this sample, this clone turned up a few times. The chain links TRBV30 to TRBJ1-4; no clear D. V was clipped by 8 bases and J by 0 bases, with 7 bases between them. The CDR3 is 12 amino acids. Germline values: CDR1 GTSNPN, CDR2 SVGIG (reference sequence). CDR3 amino acids: CATRATNEKLFF. The CDR3 DNA is TGTGCCACGCGGGCAACTAATGAAAAACTGTTTTTT.

This clone has just one count. The DNA of the CDR3 is TGTGCCAGCAGCTTAGTCACAGGGCTCCGGCAGCCCCAGCATTTT. Translating it yields CASSLVTGLRQPQHF. The gene calls are TRBV7-7 and TRBJ1-5; perhaps TRBD1 as D (6 bases). Trimming removed 1 base from V and 7 bases from J, with 14 bases in between. Germline CDR1 SSHAT, CDR2 FNYEAQ (reference sequence). The CDR3 runs to 15 residues.

The chain combines TRBV9 with TRBJ2-7, with D perhaps being TRBD1 or TRBD2 (7 bases each). The V gene lost 3 bases and the J gene lost 5 bases, with 15 bases spanning the gap. The CDR3 sequence is 14 residues long. Germline assignment: CDR1 SGDLS and CDR2 YYNGEE. The CDR3 here is CASSEETGRDEQYF. CDR3 coding DNA: TGTGCCAGCAGCGAAGAGACAGGGAGGGACGAGCAGTACTTC.

The chain joins TRBV9 to TRBJ2-3; 8 nucleotides match TRBD1. V dropped 2 bases and J dropped 4; count of bases not matched to a gene: 9. CDR3 size: 16 residues. Germline lookup yields CDR1 SGDLS and CDR2 YYNGEE. The CDR3 DNA sequence: TGTGCCAGCAGCGTCGGTCCAGGGGGCGGCTCAGATACGCAGTATTTT. Translation: CASSVGPGGGSDTQYF.

The chain combines TRBV12-5 with TRBJ1-1; D is possibly TRBD1 (6 bases). Germline V gives CDR1 LGHNT, CDR2 FRNRAP. The V gene lost 7 bases and the J gene lost 0 bases, with 15 bases spanning the gap. The CDR3 has 15 amino acids. The DNA for the CDR3 is TGTGCTAGTGCCTTATCGGGACACATGAACACTGAAGCTTTCTTT. The encoded protein is CASALSGHMNTEAFF.